Shown below are 18 T cell receptor beta chains from a single sample sequenced in a study of blood T cell repertoires in COVID-19. Profiled with immunoSEQ multiplex PCR; TCRdb holds only in-frame clones, not every one. The data contain a few hundred thousand clones, 80% to 90% of them singletons. Sequenced: PBMCs or T cells enriched from blood (not recorded which). These receptors were obtained from a woman aged 40 to 50 with acute COVID-19.

This rearrangement joins TRBV7-2 to TRBJ2-1; 11 nucleotides match TRBD2. This CDR3 contains 16 residues. Germline CDR1 and CDR2: SGHTA and FQGNSA. The V and J ends lost 7 bases and 4 bases, in that order; junction bases with no gene match: 9. The CDR3 loop reads CASTFLGTSGYNEQFF. The CDR3 bases are TGTGCCAGCACCTTTCTCGGGACTAGCGGTTACAATGAGCAGTTCTTC.

V usage is TRBV19 and J usage is TRBJ2-3; D gene ambiguous. From germline, CDR1 is LNHDA and CDR2 SQIVND (reference sequence). V was clipped by 3 bases and J by 0 bases, with 10 bases between them. This CDR3 spans 15 amino acids. The DNA of the CDR3 is TGTGCCAGTAGTATGGGCCTGCCTAGCACAGATACGCAGTATTTT. This codes for CASSMGLPSTDTQYF.

Here the CDR3 reads CASSLRTDTQYF. CDR3 nucleotide sequence: TGTGCCAGCAGCCTACGCACAGATACGCAGTATTTT. This chain uses TRBV2 with TRBJ2-3; D ambiguous. V was shortened by 6 bases and J by 1 base, with 5 bases between the two germline ends. Looked up from germline, CDR1 is SNHLY and CDR2 is FYNNEI. The CDR3 has 12 amino acids. The complete variable domain, with remaining parts taken from reference TRBV2 and TRBJ2-3, reads EPEVTQTPSHQVTQMGQEVILRCVPISNHLYFYWYRQILGQKVEFLVSFYNNEISEKSEIFDDQFSVERPDGSNFTLKIRSTKLEDSAMYFCASSLRTDTQYFGPGTRLTVL.

J is TRBJ1-1 and V is TRBV7-9; D is perhaps TRBD1 (6 bases). The germline V gene encodes CDR1 SEHNR and CDR2 FQNEAQ (reference sequence). The CDR3 covers 15 residues. V lost 1 base, J lost 8 bases, and 17 bases lay in between. Here the CDR3 reads CASSLGDKRGHEAFF. The CDR3 DNA reads TGTGCCAGCAGCTTAGGCGACAAGCGGGGGCACGAAGCTTTCTTT.

The rearrangement links TRBV6-5 to TRBJ1-1; D not certain. The CDR3 covers 13 residues. The V end was cut by 2 bases, the J end by 3 bases, with 7 bases between. The germline V gene has CDR1 MNHEY and CDR2 SVGAGI. This CDR3 is CASSYRGYTEAFF. The CDR3 bases are TGTGCCAGCAGTTACAGAGGGTACACTGAAGCTTTCTTT.

The chain recombines TRBV5-6 with TRBJ1-3, with D possibly TRBD1 on 6 matching bases. This CDR3 contains 15 residues. Germline CDR1 and CDR2: SGHDT and YYEEEE. V was clipped by 0 bases and J by 3 bases, with 10 bases between them. This CDR3 is CASSLVGTHGNTIYF. For the CDR3, the DNA is TGTGCCAGCAGCTTGGTCGGGACACATGGAAACACCATATATTTT.

J is TRBJ1-5 and V is TRBV16, with D perhaps matching TRBD1 (6 bases). Germline CDR1 KGHSY, CDR2 FQNENV. V lost 4 bases and J lost 4, with 14 bases in between. The CDR3 sequence is 15 residues long. CDR3 region: CASSPQGSRNQPQHF. The CDR3 DNA follows: TGTGCCAGCAGCCCACAGGGTAGTCGGAATCAGCCCCAGCATTTT. Full variable domain (rest looked up from reference TRBV16 and TRBJ1-5): GEEVAQTPKHLVRGEGQKAKLYCAPIKGHSYVFWYQQVLKNEFKFLISFQNENVFDETGMPKERFSAKCLPNSPCSLEIQATKLEDSAVYFCASSPQGSRNQPQHFGDGTRLSIL.

The V and J genes are TRBV5-1 and TRBJ2-6, with 7 bases matching TRBD1. The J segment lost 0 bases and the V segment lost 5 bases, leaving 8 bases of the junction unmatched. The length of the CDR3 is 17 residues. CDR1 is SGHRS, CDR2 YFSETQ, per germline. CDR3 in DNA: TGCGCCAGCAGTTATATGACAGGGAGCTCTGGGGCCAACGTCCTGACTTTC. The encoded protein is CASSYMTGSSGANVLTF.

About this clone: Other nucleotide sequences from this sample produce the same CDR3. V and J are TRBV2 and TRBJ1-1; 7 bases agree with TRBD1. Germline V gives CDR1 SNHLY, CDR2 FYNNEI. The CDR3 runs 13 residues. Trimming removed 6 bases from V and 2 bases from J; junction bases left unmatched: 3. This CDR3 reads CASSGQVNTEAFF. The CDR3 DNA follows: TGTGCCAGCAGCGGACAGGTAAACACTGAAGCTTTCTTT.

J is TRBJ2-3 and V is TRBV11-1; 8 bases are a match to TRBD1. The CDR3 has 16 residues. V was pared by 4 bases and J by 1 base, with 7 bases of the junction left unmatched. Germline-derived CDR1 and CDR2 are SGHAT and FQDESV (reference sequence). CDR3 loop: CASSSVADRGTDTQYF. CDR3 nucleotides: TGTGCCAGCAGCTCCGTCGCGGACAGGGGCACAGATACGCAGTATTTT.

The V gene is TRBV2, the J gene TRBJ1-5; the match to TRBD1 covers 7 bases. The V gene's germline CDR1 is SNHLY and CDR2 FYNNEI. Losses at the gene ends were 6 bases for V and 0 bases for J; bases not matched to a gene: 8. The CDR3 has 16 amino acids. CDR3 DNA sequence: TGTGCCAGCAGGGCAGAGTACAGGGGTAGCAATCAGCCCCAGCATTTT. It codes for CASRAEYRGSNQPQHF.

This clone was detected a few times. The rearrangement links TRBV3-1 (or the pseudogene TRBV3-2) to TRBJ1-2; D is undetermined. The CDR3 totals 15 residues. Germline V gene data show CDR1 as LGHDT and CDR2 as YNNKEL (reference sequence). With 0 bases removed from V and 1 base from J, the gap between germline ends came to 9 bases. This CDR3 is CASSQDGANNYGYTF. The CDR3 DNA is TGTGCCAGCAGCCAAGATGGAGCGAATAACTATGGCTACACCTTC.

The CDR3 DNA reads TGCGCCAGCAGCCAAGATCGGGAGGGCGACACCATATATTTT. Its translation: CASSQDREGDTIYF. The chain combines TRBV4-1 with TRBJ1-3, with D unresolved. This CDR3 spans 14 amino acids. CDR1 is MGHRA and CDR2 is YSYEKL in the germline V gene. V was pared by 0 bases and J by 8 bases, with 11 bases between.

The V and J genes are TRBV27 and TRBJ1-1; no clear D. V was shortened by 3 bases and J by 2 bases, with 10 bases between the two germline ends. Germline assignment: CDR1 MNHEY and CDR2 SMNVEV (reference sequence). CDR3 length: 14 residues. The CDR3 sequence is CASSFASANTEAFF. CDR3 DNA sequence: TGTGCCAGCAGTTTTGCCAGTGCCAACACTGAAGCTTTCTTT.

Of note for this clone: The limits of the CDR3 on the DNA are not certain, so only TCRdb's listed CDR3 is given. This chain connects TRBV10-3 to TRBJ1-2; TRBD1 was called by the table and not checked on the DNA. The CDR3 totals 13 residues, both ends included. Germline V gene sequence: CDR1 ENHRY, CDR2 SYGVKD. The chain's CDR3 is CAISVGQGIDSTF.

The V call is TRBV28, the J call TRBJ1-2; D is unclear. This CDR3 is 16 amino acids long. CDR1 and CDR2 (germline): MDHEN, SYDVKM. Trimming stripped 1 base from V and 8 bases from J, with 20 bases between. CDR3 amino acids: CASSLLARRTTGGYTF. CDR3 coding DNA: TGTGCCAGCAGTTTATTAGCCCGTAGAACCACGGGGGGCTACACCTTC.

The chain is built from TRBV6-6 and TRBJ2-7; 7 bases are shared with TRBD2. This CDR3 has 14 amino acids. Germline values: CDR1 MNHNY, CDR2 SVGAGI (reference sequence). The V and J ends lost 6 bases and 6 bases, in that order; junction bases with no gene match: 11. The CDR3 DNA reads as TGTGCCAGCAGGAAGGAAGCGGGACCTCTCGAGCAGTACTTC. Its translation is CASRKEAGPLEQYF.

The chain joins TRBV5-8 to TRBJ2-7; 7 bases map to TRBD1. The CDR3 has 15 amino acids. The V gene end was trimmed by 4 bases and the J gene end by 6 bases; junction bases not matched to a gene: 13. Germline assignment: CDR1 SGHTS and CDR2 YDEGEE. The DNA for the CDR3 is TGTGCCAGCAGCACTACCGGGACAGCCTTGACCGAGCAGTACTTC. Its translation is CASSTTGTALTEQYF.